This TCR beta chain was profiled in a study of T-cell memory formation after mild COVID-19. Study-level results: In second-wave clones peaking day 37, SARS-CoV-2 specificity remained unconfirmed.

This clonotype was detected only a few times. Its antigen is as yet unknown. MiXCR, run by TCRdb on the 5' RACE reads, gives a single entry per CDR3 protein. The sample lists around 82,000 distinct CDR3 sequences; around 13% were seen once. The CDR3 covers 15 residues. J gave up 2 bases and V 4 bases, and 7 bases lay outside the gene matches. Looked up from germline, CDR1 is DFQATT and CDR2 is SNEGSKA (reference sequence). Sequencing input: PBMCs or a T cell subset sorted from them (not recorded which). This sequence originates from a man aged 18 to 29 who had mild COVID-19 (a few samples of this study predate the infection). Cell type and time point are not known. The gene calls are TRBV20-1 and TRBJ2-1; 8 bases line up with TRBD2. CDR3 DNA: TGCAGTGCTATCTCCCGGGGGGGGACCTACAATGAGCAGTTCTTC. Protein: CSAISRGGTYNEQFF.